This entry is about one T cell receptor beta chain. Assay: immunoSEQ multiplex PCR; the TCRdb copy retains only in-frame clones and omits some. Among about 150,000 clones listed, around 92% were seen once. The CDR3 runs 15 residues. Germline V gene sequence: CDR1 SGHVS, CDR2 FNYEAQ. With 1 base removed from V and 1 base from J, the gap between germline ends came to 7 bases. This specimen belongs to a study of T cell responses to AZD1222 COVID-19 vaccine. This receptor was taken from an adult in good health. This chain links TRBV7-6 with TRBJ2-2; perhaps TRBD1 as D (5 bases). Source: peripheral blood, taken on day 0 of AZD1222 vaccination. In DNA, the CDR3 is TGTGCCAGCAGCTTAGGCGGACAGAACACCGGGGAGCTGTTTTTT. Amino acid sequence: CASSLGGQNTGELFF.